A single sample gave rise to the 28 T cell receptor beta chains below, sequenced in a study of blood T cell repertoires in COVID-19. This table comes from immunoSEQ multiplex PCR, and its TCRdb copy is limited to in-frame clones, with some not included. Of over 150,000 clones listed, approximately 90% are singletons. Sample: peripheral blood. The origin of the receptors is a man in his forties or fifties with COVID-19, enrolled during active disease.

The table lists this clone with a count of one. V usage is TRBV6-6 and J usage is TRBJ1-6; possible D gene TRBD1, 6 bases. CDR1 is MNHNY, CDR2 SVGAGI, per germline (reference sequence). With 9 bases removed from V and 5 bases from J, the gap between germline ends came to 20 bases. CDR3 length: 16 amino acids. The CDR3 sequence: CASTKGGGLDNSPLHF. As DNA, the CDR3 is TGTGCCAGTACTAAGGGGGGGGGCCTTGATAATTCACCCCTCCACTTT.

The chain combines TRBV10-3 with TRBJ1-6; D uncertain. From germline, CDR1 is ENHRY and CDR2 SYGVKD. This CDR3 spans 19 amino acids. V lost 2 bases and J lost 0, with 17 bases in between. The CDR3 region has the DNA TGTGCCATCAGTGAGGAGGCCCCCGGGTGGAGCTCCTATAATTCACCCCTCCACTTT. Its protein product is CAISEEAPGWSSYNSPLHF.

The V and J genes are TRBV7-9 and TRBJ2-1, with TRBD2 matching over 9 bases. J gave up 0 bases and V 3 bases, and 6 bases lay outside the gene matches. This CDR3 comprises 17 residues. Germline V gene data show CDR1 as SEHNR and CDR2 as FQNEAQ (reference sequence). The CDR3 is CASSFKGLALSYNEQFF. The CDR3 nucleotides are TGTGCCAGCAGCTTCAAAGGACTAGCGCTCTCCTACAATGAGCAGTTCTTC.

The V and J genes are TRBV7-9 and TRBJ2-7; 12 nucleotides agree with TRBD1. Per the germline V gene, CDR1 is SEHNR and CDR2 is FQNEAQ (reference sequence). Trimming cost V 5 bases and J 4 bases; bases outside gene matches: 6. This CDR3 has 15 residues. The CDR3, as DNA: TGTGCCAGCAGCGAGGGGACAGGGGGCTTTTACGAGCAGTACTTC. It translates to CASSEGTGGFYEQYF.

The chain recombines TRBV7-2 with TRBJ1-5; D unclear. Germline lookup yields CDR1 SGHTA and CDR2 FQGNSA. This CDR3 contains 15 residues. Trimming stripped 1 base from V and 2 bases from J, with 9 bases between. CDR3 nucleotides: TGTGCCAGCAGCTTAGGAGTCCAGGGCAATCAGCCCCAGCATTTT. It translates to CASSLGVQGNQPQHF.

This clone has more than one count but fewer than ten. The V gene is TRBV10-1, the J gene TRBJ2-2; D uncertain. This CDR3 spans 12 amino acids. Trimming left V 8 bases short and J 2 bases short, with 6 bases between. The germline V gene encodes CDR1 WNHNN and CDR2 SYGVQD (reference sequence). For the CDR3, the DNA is TGCGCCAGCTCCCATAACACCGGGGAGCTGTTTTTT. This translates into CASSHNTGELFF.

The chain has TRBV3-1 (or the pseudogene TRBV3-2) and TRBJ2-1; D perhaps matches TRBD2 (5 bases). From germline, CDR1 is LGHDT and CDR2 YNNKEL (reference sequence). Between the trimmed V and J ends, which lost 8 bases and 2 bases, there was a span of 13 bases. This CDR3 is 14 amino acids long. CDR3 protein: CASGRESTYNEQFF. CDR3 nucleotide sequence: TGTGCCAGCGGTCGGGAATCAACCTACAATGAGCAGTTCTTC.

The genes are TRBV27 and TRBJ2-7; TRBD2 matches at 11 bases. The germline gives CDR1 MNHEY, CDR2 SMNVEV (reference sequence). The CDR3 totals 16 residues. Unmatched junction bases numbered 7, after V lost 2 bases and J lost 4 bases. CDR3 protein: CASSLRLAGGGYEQYF. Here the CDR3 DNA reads TGTGCCAGCAGTTTAAGGCTAGCGGGAGGCGGGTACGAGCAGTACTTC.

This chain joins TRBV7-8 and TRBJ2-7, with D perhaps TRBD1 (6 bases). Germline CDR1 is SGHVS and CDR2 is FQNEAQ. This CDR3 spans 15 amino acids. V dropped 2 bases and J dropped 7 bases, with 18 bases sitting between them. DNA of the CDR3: TGTGCCAGCAGCTTATCCTCCCGGACAGCGAGTGAGCAGTACTTC. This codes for CASSLSSRTASEQYF.

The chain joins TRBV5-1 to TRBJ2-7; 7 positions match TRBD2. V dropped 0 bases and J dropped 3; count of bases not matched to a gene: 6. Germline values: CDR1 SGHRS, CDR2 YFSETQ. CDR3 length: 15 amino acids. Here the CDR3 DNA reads TGCGCCAGCAGCTTGGGGAGCGGGACGGGCTACGAGCAGTACTTC. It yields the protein CASSLGSGTGYEQYF. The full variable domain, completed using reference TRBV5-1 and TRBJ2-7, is KAGVTQTPRYLIKTRGQQVTLSCSPISGHRSVSWYQQTPGQGLQFLFEYFSETQRNKGNFPGRFSGRQFSNSRSEMNVSTLELGDSALYLCASSLGSGTGYEQYFGPGTRLTVT.

The CDR3 nucleotides are TGTGCCAGTAGATCGGGACAGATGGACGAGCAGTACTTC. It specifies CASRSGQMDEQYF. The genes are TRBV19 and TRBJ2-7, with 7 bases identical to TRBD1. This CDR3 has 13 amino acids. Germline CDR1 is LNHDA and CDR2 is SQIVND (reference sequence). Trimming cost V 6 bases and J 5 bases; bases outside gene matches: 7.

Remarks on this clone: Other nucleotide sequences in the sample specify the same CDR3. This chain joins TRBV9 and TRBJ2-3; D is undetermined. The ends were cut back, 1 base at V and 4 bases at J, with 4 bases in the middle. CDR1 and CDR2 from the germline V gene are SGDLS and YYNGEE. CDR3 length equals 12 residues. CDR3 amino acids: CASSVSADTQYF. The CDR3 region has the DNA TGTGCCAGCAGCGTAAGCGCAGATACGCAGTATTTT. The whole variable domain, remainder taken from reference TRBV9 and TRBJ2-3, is DSGVTQTPKHLITATGQRVTLRCSPRSGDLSVYWYQQSLDQGLQFLIQYYNGEERAKGNILERFSAQQFPDLHSELNLSSLELGDSALYFCASSVSADTQYFGPGTRLTVL.

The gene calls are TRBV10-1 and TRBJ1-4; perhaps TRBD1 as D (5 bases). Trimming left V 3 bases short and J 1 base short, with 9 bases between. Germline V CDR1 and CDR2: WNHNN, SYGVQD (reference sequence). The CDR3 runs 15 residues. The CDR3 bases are TGCGCCAGCAGTGAAGGGGAAGGAACTAATGAAAAACTGTTTTTT. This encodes CASSEGEGTNEKLFF.

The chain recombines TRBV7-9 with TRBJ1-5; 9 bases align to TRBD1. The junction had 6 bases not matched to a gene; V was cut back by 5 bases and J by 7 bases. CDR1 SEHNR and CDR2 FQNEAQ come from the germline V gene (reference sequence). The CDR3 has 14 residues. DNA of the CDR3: TGTGCCAGCAGCCCTACAGGGGGCGGGCAGCCCCAGCATTTT. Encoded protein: CASSPTGGGQPQHF.

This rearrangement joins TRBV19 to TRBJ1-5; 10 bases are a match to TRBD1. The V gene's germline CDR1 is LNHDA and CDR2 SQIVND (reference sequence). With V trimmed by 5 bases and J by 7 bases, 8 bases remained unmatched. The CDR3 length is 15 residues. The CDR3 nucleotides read TGTGCCAGTAGTCCTACCGGGACAGGGGTACAGCCCCAGCATTTT. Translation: CASSPTGTGVQPQHF.

For the CDR3, the DNA is TGTGCCAGCAGACAGCGGGAGGGCCGTTCCTACAATGAGCAGTTCTTC. This translates into CASRQREGRSYNEQFF. V gene TRBV3-1 (or the pseudogene TRBV3-2) combines with J gene TRBJ2-1, with 10 positions matching TRBD2. In germline, CDR1 is LGHDT, CDR2 YNNKEL (reference sequence). J gave up 1 base and V 6 bases, and 6 bases lay outside the gene matches. This CDR3 is 16 amino acids long.

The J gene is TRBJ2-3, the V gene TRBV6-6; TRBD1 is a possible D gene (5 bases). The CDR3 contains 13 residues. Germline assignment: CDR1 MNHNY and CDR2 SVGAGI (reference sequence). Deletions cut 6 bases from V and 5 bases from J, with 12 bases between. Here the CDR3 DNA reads TGTGCCAGCAGCCCTCGACAGCAAGATACGCAGTATTTT. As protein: CASSPRQQDTQYF.

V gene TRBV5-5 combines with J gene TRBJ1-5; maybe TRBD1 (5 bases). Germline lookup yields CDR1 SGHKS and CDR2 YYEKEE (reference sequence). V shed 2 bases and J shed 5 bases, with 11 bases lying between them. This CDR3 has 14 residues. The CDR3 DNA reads TGTGCCAGCAGCTTTCTGGGAGGGGATCAGCCCCAGCATTTT. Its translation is CASSFLGGDQPQHF.

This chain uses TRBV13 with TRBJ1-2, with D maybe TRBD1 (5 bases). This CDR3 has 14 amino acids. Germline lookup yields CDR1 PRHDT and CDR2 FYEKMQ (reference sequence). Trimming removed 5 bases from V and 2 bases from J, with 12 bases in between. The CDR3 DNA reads TGTGCCAGCAGCCTCGGTCAGGGAAACTATGGCTACACCTTC. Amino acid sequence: CASSLGQGNYGYTF.

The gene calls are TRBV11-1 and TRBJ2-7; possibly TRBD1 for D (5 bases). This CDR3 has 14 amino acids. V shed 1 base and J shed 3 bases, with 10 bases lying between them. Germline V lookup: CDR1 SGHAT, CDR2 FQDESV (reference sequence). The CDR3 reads CASSLDGHNYEQYF. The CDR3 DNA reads TGTGCCAGCAGCTTAGACGGACACAACTACGAGCAGTACTTC.

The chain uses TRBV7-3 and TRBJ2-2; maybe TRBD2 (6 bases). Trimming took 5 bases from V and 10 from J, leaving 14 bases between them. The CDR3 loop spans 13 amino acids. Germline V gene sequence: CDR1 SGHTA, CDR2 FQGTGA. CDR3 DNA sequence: TGTGCCAGCAGCCAATTGGGGGGAATGGAGCTGTTTTTT. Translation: CASSQLGGMELFF.

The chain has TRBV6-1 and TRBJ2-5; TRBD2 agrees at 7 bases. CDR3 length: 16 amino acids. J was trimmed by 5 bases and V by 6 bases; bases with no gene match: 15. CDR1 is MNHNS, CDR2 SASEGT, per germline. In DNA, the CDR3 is TGTGCCAGCAGGGAAAGCGTCGGTGTGGGGGGGGAGACCCAGTACTTC. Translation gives CASRESVGVGGETQYF.

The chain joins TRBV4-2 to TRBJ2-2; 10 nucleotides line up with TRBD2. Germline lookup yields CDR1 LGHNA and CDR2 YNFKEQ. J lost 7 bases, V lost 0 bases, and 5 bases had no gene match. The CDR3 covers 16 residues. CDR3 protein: CASSQDLAGAVGELFF. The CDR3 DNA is TGTGCCAGCAGCCAAGACCTAGCGGGAGCGGTCGGGGAGCTGTTTTTT.

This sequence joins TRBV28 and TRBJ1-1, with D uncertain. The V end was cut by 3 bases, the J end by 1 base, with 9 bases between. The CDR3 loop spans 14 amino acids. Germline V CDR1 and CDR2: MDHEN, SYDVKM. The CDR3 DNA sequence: TGTGCCAGCAGTTTGATTACAGCGAACACTGAAGCTTTCTTT. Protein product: CASSLITANTEAFF.

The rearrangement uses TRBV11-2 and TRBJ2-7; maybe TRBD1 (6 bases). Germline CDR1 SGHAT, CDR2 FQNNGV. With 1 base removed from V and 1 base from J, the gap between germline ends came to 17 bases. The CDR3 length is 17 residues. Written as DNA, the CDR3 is TGTGCCAGCAGCTTAGGGATACAGGGTTCCAAGTCCTACGAGCAGTACTTC. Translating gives CASSLGIQGSKSYEQYF.

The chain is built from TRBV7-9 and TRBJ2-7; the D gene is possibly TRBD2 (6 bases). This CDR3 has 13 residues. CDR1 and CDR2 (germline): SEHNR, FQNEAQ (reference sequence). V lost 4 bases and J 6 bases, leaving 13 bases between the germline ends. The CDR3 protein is CASSSGGDSEQYF. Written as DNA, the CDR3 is TGTGCCAGCAGCTCAGGAGGGGATAGCGAGCAGTACTTC.

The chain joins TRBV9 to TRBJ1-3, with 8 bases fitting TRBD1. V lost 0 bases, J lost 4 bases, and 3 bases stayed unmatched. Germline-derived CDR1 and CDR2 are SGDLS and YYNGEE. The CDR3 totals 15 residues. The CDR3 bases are TGTGCCAGCAGCGTAGGGCAGGGGGCAGGAAACACCATATATTTT. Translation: CASSVGQGAGNTIYF.

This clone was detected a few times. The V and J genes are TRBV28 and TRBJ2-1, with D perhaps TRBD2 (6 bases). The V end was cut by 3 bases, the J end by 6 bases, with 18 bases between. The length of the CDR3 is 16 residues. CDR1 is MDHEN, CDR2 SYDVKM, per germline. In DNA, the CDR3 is TGTGCCAGCAGTTTCGGGATCGGGAGTTTGAGCAATGAGCAGTTCTTC. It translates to CASSFGIGSLSNEQFF.